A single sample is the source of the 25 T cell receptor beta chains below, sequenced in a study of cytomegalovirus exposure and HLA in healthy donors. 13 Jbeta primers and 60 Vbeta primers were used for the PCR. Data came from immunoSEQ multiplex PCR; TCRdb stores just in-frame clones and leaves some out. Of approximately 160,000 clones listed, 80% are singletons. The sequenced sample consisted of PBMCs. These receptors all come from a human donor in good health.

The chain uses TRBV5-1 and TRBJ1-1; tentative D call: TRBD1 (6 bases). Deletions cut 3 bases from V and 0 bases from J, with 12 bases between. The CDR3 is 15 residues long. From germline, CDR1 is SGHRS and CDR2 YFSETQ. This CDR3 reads CASSSTGFMNTEAFF. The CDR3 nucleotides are TGCGCCAGCAGCTCGACAGGTTTCATGAACACTGAAGCTTTCTTT.

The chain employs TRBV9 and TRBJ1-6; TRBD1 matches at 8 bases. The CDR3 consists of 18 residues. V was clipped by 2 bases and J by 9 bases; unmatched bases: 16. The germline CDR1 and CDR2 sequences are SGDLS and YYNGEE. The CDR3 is CASSVRSWTGNEISPLHF. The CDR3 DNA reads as TGTGCCAGCAGCGTTCGATCCTGGACAGGGAACGAAATTTCACCCCTCCACTTT. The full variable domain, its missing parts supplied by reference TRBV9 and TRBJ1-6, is DSGVTQTPKHLITATGQRVTLRCSPRSGDLSVYWYQQSLDQGLQFLIQYYNGEERAKGNILERFSAQQFPDLHSELNLSSLELGDSALYFCASSVRSWTGNEISPLHFGNGTRLTVT.

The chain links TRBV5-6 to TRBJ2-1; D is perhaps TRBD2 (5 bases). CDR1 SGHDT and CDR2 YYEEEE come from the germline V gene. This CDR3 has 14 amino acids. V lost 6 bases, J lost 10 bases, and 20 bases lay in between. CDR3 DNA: TGTGCCAGCACCCGAACTAGTACTGCTACAGAGCAGTTCTTC. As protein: CASTRTSTATEQFF. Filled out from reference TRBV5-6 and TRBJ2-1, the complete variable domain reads DAGVTQSPTHLIKTRGQQVTLRCSPKSGHDTVSWYQQALGQGPQFIFQYYEEEERQRGNFPDRFSGHQFPNYSSELNVNALLLGDSALYLCASTRTSTATEQFFGPGTRLTVL.

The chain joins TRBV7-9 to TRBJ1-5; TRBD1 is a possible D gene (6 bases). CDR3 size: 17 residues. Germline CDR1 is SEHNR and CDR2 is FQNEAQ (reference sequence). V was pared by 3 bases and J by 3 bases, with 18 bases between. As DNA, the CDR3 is TGTGCCAGCAGCTTCTCGAGACCCGGGACAAACAATCAGCCCCAGCATTTT. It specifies CASSFSRPGTNNQPQHF. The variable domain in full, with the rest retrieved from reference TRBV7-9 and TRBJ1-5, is DTGVSQNPRHKITKRGQNVTFRCDPISEHNRLYWYRQTLGQGPEFLTYFQNEAQLEKSRLLSDRFSAERPKGSFSTLEIQRTEQGDSAMYLCASSFSRPGTNNQPQHFGDGTRLSIL.

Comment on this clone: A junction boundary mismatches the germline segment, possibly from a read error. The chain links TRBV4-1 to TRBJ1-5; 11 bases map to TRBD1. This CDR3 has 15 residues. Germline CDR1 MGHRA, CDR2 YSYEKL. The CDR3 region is CASSQGTGGKQPQHF. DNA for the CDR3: TGCGCCAGCAGCCAAGGGACAGGGGGCAAACAGCCCCAGCATTTT.

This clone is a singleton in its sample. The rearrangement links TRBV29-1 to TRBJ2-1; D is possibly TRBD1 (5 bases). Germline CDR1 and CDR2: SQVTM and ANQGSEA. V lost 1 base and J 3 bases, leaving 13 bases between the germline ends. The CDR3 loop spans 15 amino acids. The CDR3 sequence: CSVEGTRVVYNEQFF. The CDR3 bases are TGCAGCGTTGAAGGGACACGTGTCGTCTACAATGAGCAGTTCTTC.

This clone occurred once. CDR3 coding DNA: TGTGCCAGCAGCCCGGCGGGCGACAGGTCGAACACTGAAGCTTTCTTT. It specifies CASSPAGDRSNTEAFF. The chain recombines TRBV5-4 with TRBJ1-1; the D gene is possibly TRBD1 (6 bases). Looked up from germline, CDR1 is SGHNT and CDR2 is YYREEE (reference sequence). V was clipped by 4 bases and J by 1 base, with 17 bases between them. This CDR3 has 16 amino acids.

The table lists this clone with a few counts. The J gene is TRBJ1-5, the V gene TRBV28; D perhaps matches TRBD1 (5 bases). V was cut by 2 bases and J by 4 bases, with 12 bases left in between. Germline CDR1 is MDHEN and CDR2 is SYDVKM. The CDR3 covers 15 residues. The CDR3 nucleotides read TGTGCCAGCAGTTTAGCCAGGGTGGGAAATCAGCCCCAGCATTTT. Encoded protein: CASSLARVGNQPQHF.

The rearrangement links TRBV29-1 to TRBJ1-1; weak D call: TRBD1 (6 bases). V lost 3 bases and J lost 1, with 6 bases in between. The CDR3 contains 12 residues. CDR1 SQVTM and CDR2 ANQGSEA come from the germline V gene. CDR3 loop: CSVETGNTEAFF. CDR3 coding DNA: TGCAGCGTTGAGACAGGGAACACTGAAGCTTTCTTT.

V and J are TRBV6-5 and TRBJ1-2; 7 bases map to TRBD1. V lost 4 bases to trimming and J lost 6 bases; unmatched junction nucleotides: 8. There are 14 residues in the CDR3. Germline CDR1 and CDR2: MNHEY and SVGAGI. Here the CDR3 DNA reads TGTGCCAGCAGTTCCCAAGGGGGCGCAAATGGCTACACCTTC. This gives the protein CASSSQGGANGYTF.

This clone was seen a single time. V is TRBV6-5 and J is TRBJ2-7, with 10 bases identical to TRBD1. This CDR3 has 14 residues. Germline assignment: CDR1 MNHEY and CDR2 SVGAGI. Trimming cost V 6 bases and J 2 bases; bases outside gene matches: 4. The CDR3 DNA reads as TGTGCCAGCAGGCTTGGACAGGGGGCCTACGAGCAGTACTTC. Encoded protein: CASRLGQGAYEQYF.

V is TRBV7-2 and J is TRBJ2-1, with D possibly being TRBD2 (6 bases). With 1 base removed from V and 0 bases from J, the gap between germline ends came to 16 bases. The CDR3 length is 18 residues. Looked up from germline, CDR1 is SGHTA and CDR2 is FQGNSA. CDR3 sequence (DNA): TGTGCCAGCAGCTTAGTAGGCGGGACTTTGAGCTCCTACAATGAGCAGTTCTTC. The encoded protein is CASSLVGGTLSSYNEQFF.

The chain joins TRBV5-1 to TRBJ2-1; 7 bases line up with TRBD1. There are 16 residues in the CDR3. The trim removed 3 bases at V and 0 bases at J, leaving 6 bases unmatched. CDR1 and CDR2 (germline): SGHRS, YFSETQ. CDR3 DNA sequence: TGCGCCAGCAGCTGGGTGGGGGACAGCTCCTACAATGAGCAGTTCTTC. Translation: CASSWVGDSSYNEQFF. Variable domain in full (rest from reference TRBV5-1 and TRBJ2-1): KAGVTQTPRYLIKTRGQQVTLSCSPISGHRSVSWYQQTPGQGLQFLFEYFSETQRNKGNFPGRFSGRQFSNSRSEMNVSTLELGDSALYLCASSWVGDSSYNEQFFGPGTRLTVL.

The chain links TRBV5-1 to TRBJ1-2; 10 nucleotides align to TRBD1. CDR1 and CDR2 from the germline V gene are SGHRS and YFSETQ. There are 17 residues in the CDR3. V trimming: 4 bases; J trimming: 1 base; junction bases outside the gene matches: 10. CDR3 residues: CASSPRQGAGDNYGYTF. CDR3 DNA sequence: TGCGCCAGCAGCCCACGACAGGGGGCCGGGGATAACTATGGCTACACCTTC.

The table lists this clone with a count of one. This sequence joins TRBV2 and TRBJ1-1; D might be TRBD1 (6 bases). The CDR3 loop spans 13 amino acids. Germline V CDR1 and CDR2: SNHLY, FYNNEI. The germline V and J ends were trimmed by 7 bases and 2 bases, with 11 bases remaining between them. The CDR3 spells CASTDRFNTEAFF. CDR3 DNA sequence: TGTGCCAGCACCGACAGGTTTAACACTGAAGCTTTCTTT.

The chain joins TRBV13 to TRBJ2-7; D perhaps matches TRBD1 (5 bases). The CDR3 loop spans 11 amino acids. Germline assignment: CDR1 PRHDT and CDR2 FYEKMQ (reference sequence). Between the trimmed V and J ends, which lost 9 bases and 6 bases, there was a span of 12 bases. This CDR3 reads CAREQDSEQYF. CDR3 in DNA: TGTGCCAGGGAACAGGATTCCGAGCAGTACTTC.

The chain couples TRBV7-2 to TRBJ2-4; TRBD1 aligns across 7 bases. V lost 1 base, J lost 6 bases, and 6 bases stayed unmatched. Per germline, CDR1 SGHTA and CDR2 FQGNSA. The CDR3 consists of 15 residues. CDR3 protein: CASSLVRRQGNIQYF. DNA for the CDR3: TGTGCCAGCAGCTTAGTTAGGAGACAGGGAAACATTCAGTACTTC.

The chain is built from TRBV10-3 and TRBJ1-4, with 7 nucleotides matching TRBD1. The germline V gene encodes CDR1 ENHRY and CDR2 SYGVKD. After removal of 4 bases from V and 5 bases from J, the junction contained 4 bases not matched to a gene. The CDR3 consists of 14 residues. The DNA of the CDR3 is TGTGCCATCAGTGGGGACAGATCAAATGAAAAACTGTTTTTT. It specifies CAISGDRSNEKLFF.

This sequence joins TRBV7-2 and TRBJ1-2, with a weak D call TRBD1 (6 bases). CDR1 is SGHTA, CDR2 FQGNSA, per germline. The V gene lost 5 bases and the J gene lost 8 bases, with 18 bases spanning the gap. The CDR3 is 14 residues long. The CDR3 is CASSPKYEGGGYTF. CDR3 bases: TGTGCCAGCAGCCCGAAGTACGAGGGGGGGGGCTACACCTTC.

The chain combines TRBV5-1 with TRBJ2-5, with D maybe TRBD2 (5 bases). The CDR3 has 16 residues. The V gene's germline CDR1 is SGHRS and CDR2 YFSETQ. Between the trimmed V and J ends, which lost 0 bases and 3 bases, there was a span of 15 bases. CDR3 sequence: CASSLVGLRAEETQYF. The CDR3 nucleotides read TGCGCCAGCAGCTTGGTAGGGTTGAGGGCAGAAGAGACCCAGTACTTC. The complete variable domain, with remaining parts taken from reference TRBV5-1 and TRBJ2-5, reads KAGVTQTPRYLIKTRGQQVTLSCSPISGHRSVSWYQQTPGQGLQFLFEYFSETQRNKGNFPGRFSGRQFSNSRSEMNVSTLELGDSALYLCASSLVGLRAEETQYFGPGTRLLVL.

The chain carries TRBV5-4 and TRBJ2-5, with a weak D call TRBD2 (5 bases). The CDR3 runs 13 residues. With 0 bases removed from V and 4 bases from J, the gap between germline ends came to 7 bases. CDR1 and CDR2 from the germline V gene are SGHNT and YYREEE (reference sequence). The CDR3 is CASSLARGETQYF. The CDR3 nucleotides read TGTGCCAGCAGCTTGGCCCGGGGAGAGACCCAGTACTTC.

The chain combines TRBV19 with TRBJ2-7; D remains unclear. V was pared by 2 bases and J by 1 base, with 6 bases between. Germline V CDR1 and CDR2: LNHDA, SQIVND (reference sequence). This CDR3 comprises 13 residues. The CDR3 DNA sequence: TGTGCCAGTAGTATAACTCATTCCTACGAGCAGTACTTC. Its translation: CASSITHSYEQYF.

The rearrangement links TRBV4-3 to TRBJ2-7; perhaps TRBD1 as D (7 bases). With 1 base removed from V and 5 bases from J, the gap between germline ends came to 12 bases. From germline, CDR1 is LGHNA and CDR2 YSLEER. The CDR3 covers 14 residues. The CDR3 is CASSQVQGRHEQYF. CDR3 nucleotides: TGCGCCAGCAGCCAAGTACAGGGGAGGCACGAGCAGTACTTC.

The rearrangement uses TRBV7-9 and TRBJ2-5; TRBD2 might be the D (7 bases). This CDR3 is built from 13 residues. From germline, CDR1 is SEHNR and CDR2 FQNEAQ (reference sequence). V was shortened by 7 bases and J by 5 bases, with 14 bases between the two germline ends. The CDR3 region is CASTSGGAETQYF. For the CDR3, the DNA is TGTGCCAGCACGAGTGGGGGGGCGGAGACCCAGTACTTC.

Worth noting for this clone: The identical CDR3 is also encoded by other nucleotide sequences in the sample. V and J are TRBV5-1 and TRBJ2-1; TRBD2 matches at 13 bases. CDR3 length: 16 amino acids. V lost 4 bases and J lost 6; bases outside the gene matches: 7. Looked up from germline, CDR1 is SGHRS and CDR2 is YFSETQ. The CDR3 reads CASSPGLAGPANEQFF. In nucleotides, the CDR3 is TGCGCCAGCAGCCCGGGACTAGCGGGACCCGCCAATGAGCAGTTCTTC. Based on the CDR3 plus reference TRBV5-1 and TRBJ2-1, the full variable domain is KAGVTQTPRYLIKTRGQQVTLSCSPISGHRSVSWYQQTPGQGLQFLFEYFSETQRNKGNFPGRFSGRQFSNSRSEMNVSTLELGDSALYLCASSPGLAGPANEQFFGPGTRLTVL.